This entry lists 27 T cell receptor beta chains sequenced from one sample in a study of shared clonotypes between healthy human individuals. Repertoires were generated with immunoSEQ multiplex PCR, while TCRdb's copy carries only in-frame clones and drops some. Among about 2.1 million clones, 93% were seen once, and the ten largest hold about 1.7%. The naive CD8 subset, CD45RO-negative cells positively selected for CCR7, excluded terminally differentiated effector memory CD45RA+ cells. The sequencing input was naive CD8+ T cells from PBMCs. The receptors here all came from a young man in good health. Some clones in this sample may be carry-over from other donors' samples.

CDR3 nucleotides: TGTGCCAGCAGTTACGGAGGGACTGTAATGAACACTGAAGCTTTCTTT. It is translated as CASSYGGTVMNTEAFF. The chain carries TRBV6-5 and TRBJ1-1, with a weak D call TRBD1 (5 bases). Germline-derived CDR1 and CDR2 are MNHEY and SVGAGI. V lost 2 bases, J lost 0 bases, and 13 bases lay in between. The CDR3 extends over 16 amino acids.

This clone has just one count. CDR3 DNA sequence: TGTGCCAGTAGTTCAGGGGGCATTGAAGCTTTCTTT. It codes for CASSSGGIEAFF. J is TRBJ1-1 and V is TRBV19; TRBD1 matches 8 bases. Germline assignment: CDR1 LNHDA and CDR2 SQIVND (reference sequence). Trimming at V came to 5 bases and at J to 7 bases, leaving 3 bases not matched to a gene. The CDR3 has 12 amino acids.

The V gene is TRBV27, the J gene TRBJ2-1; a weak D match, TRBD2 (6 bases). The V gene lost 2 bases and the J gene lost 12 bases, with 23 bases spanning the gap. Germline lookup yields CDR1 MNHEY and CDR2 SMNVEV (reference sequence). This CDR3 is 16 amino acids long. Written as DNA, the CDR3 is TGTGCCAGCAGTTTAGGTGCGGCGGCCCCGACCGGGGGGCAGTTCTTC. Translation: CASSLGAAAPTGGQFF.

The V and J genes are TRBV18 and TRBJ2-3; D is possibly TRBD1 or TRBD2 (5 bases each). V was clipped by 3 bases and J by 2 bases, with 15 bases between them. Germline lookup yields CDR1 KGHSH and CDR2 LQKENI. The CDR3 loop spans 16 amino acids. CDR3 loop: CASSPSEGISTDTQYF. Here the CDR3 DNA reads TGTGCCAGCTCACCCTCCGAGGGGATCTCCACAGATACGCAGTATTTT.

This clone turned up a few times. This chain links TRBV14 with TRBJ1-1; D is possibly TRBD1 (5 bases). This CDR3 is 15 amino acids long. The germline gives CDR1 SGHDN, CDR2 FVKESK. The V gene lost 3 bases and the J gene lost 2 bases, with 13 bases spanning the gap. The CDR3 nucleotides read TGTGCCAGCAGCCATCGCGAGGGACTAAACACTGAAGCTTTCTTT. This gives the protein CASSHREGLNTEAFF.

This chain joins TRBV6-1 and TRBJ2-5; TRBD1 matches 8 bases. The germline V gene has CDR1 MNHNS and CDR2 SASEGT. The V segment lost 2 bases and the J segment 4 bases; nucleotides outside the gene matches: 12. There are 17 residues in the CDR3. CDR3 sequence (DNA): TGTGCCAGCAGTGAATTTCTACAGGGGGAGTGGGGAGAGACCCAGTACTTC. Its protein product is CASSEFLQGEWGETQYF.

The chain couples TRBV5-1 to TRBJ2-1, with 8 bases lining up with TRBD1. This CDR3 is built from 13 residues. Germline V gene data show CDR1 as SGHRS and CDR2 as YFSETQ. Unmatched junction bases numbered 4, after V lost 1 base and J lost 10 bases. CDR3 sequence reads: CASSLSTGGEQFF. The CDR3 coding sequence is TGCGCCAGCAGCTTGTCCACAGGGGGGGAGCAGTTCTTC.

The chain uses TRBV9 and TRBJ2-7; no clear D. Trimming shortened V by 3 bases and J by 5 bases, and 12 bases separated the two germline ends. Germline CDR1 reads SGDLS; CDR2 reads YYNGEE. There are 13 residues in the CDR3. The CDR3 region is CASSAALYDEQYF. In nucleotides, the CDR3 is TGTGCCAGCAGCGCAGCCCTTTATGACGAGCAGTACTTC.

With respect to this clone: Other DNA variants within this sample encode the same CDR3. The gene calls are TRBV7-9 and TRBJ2-1; 7 bases are shared with TRBD2. The CDR3 runs to 13 residues. With V trimmed by 4 bases and J by 7 bases, 4 bases remained unmatched. Germline CDR1 and CDR2: SEHNR and FQNEAQ (reference sequence). The CDR3 reads CASSWPAGNEQFF. CDR3 DNA: TGTGCCAGCAGCTGGCCAGCGGGGAATGAGCAGTTCTTC. The complete variable domain, with remaining parts taken from reference TRBV7-9 and TRBJ2-1, reads DTGVSQNPRHKITKRGQNVTFRCDPISEHNRLYWYRQTLGQGPEFLTYFQNEAQLEKSRLLSDRFSAERPKGSFSTLEIQRTEQGDSAMYLCASSWPAGNEQFFGPGTRLTVL.

This clone was found a few times. CDR3 region: CASSQGAHRGDEQYF. The CDR3 coding sequence is TGTGCCAGCAGCCAGGGGGCCCATAGGGGAGACGAGCAGTACTTC. The chain carries TRBV11-3 and TRBJ2-7; 8 positions agree with TRBD1. In germline, CDR1 is SGHNT, CDR2 YENEEA. The CDR3 has 15 amino acids. V lost 5 bases and J lost 5; bases outside the gene matches: 11.

The chain combines TRBV5-1 with TRBJ2-2; the D is unclear. The CDR3 is made up of 16 amino acids. V was shortened by 0 bases and J by 7 bases, with 16 bases between the two germline ends. Germline-derived CDR1 and CDR2 are SGHRS and YFSETQ. The CDR3 sequence is CASSLVGQILSGELFF. The CDR3 nucleotides are TGCGCCAGCAGCTTGGTAGGTCAGATCTTAAGCGGGGAGCTGTTTTTT.

The chain recombines TRBV4-1 with TRBJ2-7, with 10 positions matching TRBD1. The germline CDR1 and CDR2 sequences are MGHRA and YSYEKL. The CDR3 consists of 16 residues. V was pared by 5 bases and J by 0 bases, with 7 bases of the junction left unmatched. Here the CDR3 reads CASSVTGTGASYEQYF. CDR3 DNA sequence: TGCGCCAGCAGCGTAACCGGGACAGGGGCCTCCTACGAGCAGTACTTC.

CDR3 bases: TGTGCCAGCAGTTTACGGTTCATGGGAGAGCAGTACTTC. Amino acids: CASSLRFMGEQYF. This chain connects TRBV27 to TRBJ2-7; D gene unclear. Trimming took 2 bases from V and 7 from J, leaving 12 bases between them. The CDR3 is 13 residues long. Germline CDR1 and CDR2: MNHEY and SMNVEV (reference sequence).

This CDR3 is CASSQDLADRSYNEQFF. For the CDR3, the DNA is TGCGCCAGCAGCCAAGATCTTGCGGACAGGAGCTACAATGAGCAGTTCTTC. V gene TRBV4-3 combines with J gene TRBJ2-1; 7 positions match TRBD1. CDR1 and CDR2 from the germline V gene are LGHNA and YSLEER. J gave up 3 bases and V 0 bases, and 8 bases lay outside the gene matches. The CDR3 spans 17 residues.

The chain recombines TRBV4-1 with TRBJ2-7; D tentatively reads TRBD1 or TRBD2 (5 bases each). V gave up 4 bases and J gave up 2 bases, with 15 bases separating them. The CDR3 covers 15 residues. From germline, CDR1 is MGHRA and CDR2 YSYEKL. CDR3 sequence reads: CASSLRGPTTYEQYF. Here the CDR3 DNA reads TGCGCCAGCAGCCTCCGGGGCCCCACGACCTACGAGCAGTACTTC.

V usage is TRBV7-9 and J usage is TRBJ2-7; no clear D gene. The germline V gene encodes CDR1 SEHNR and CDR2 FQNEAQ (reference sequence). This CDR3 is 14 amino acids long. The germline V and J ends were trimmed by 5 bases and 1 base, with 12 bases remaining between them. CDR3 sequence reads: CASSAAAESYEQYF. CDR3 bases: TGTGCCAGCAGCGCGGCGGCGGAGTCCTACGAGCAGTACTTC. Full variable domain (remainder filled in from reference TRBV7-9 and TRBJ2-7): DTGVSQNPRHKITKRGQNVTFRCDPISEHNRLYWYRQTLGQGPEFLTYFQNEAQLEKSRLLSDRFSAERPKGSFSTLEIQRTEQGDSAMYLCASSAAAESYEQYFGPGTRLTVT.

V is TRBV27 and J is TRBJ2-7; no reliable D call. The CDR3 sequence is 14 residues long. The germline CDR1 and CDR2 sequences are MNHEY and SMNVEV (reference sequence). Trimming stripped 3 bases from V and 3 bases from J, with 12 bases between. The CDR3 loop is CASSFRGNNYEQYF. The CDR3 nucleotides are TGTGCCAGCAGTTTCAGAGGCAACAACTACGAGCAGTACTTC.

This sequence joins TRBV7-3 and TRBJ2-1, with TRBD2 matching over 11 bases. CDR1 SGHTA and CDR2 FQGTGA come from the germline V gene. The V segment lost 5 bases and the J segment 5 bases; nucleotides outside the gene matches: 5. This CDR3 is built from 15 residues. The DNA for the CDR3 is TGTGCCAGCAGCAAGACTAGCGGGATAAACAATGAGCAGTTCTTC. Translated: CASSKTSGINNEQFF.

This clone was seen more than once but under ten times. The J gene is TRBJ1-1, the V gene TRBV7-6, with a tentative D call TRBD1 (6 bases). Germline loops: CDR1 SGHVS, CDR2 FNYEAQ. The CDR3 contains 14 residues. V shed 4 bases and J shed 1 base, with 10 bases lying between them. This CDR3 is CASSSQGPNTEAFF. The CDR3 DNA is TGTGCCAGCAGCTCACAGGGACCGAACACTGAAGCTTTCTTT.

CDR3 protein: CASRSRDRESNYGYTF. CDR3 nucleotide sequence: TGTGCCAGCAGATCGCGTGACAGGGAGTCGAACTATGGCTACACCTTC. The rearrangement uses TRBV7-2 and TRBJ1-2; 7 bases line up with TRBD1. The junction had 12 bases not matched to a gene; V was cut back by 6 bases and J by 2 bases. CDR3 length: 16 residues. Germline CDR1 SGHTA, CDR2 FQGNSA.

The chain couples TRBV9 to TRBJ1-5, with 8 bases that match TRBD1. Losses at the gene ends were 4 bases for V and 7 bases for J; bases not matched to a gene: 7. The CDR3 runs 14 residues. Germline loops: CDR1 SGDLS, CDR2 YYNGEE. This chain's CDR3 is CASSPDRGGQPQHF. In nucleotides, the CDR3 is TGTGCCAGCAGCCCAGACAGGGGTGGCCAGCCCCAGCATTTT.

The V call is TRBV29-1, the J call TRBJ2-2, with D unresolved. The V gene lost 5 bases and the J gene lost 4 bases, with 8 bases spanning the gap. CDR1 is SQVTM, CDR2 ANQGSEA, per germline. This CDR3 has 12 residues. This CDR3 reads CSVLSLTGELFF. The CDR3 DNA is TGCAGCGTTCTGAGTCTCACCGGGGAGCTGTTTTTT.

The chain couples TRBV7-8 to TRBJ1-4; D is undetermined. The CDR3 consists of 13 residues. Trimming stripped 6 bases from V and 11 bases from J, with 16 bases between. Germline V gene data show CDR1 as SGHVS and CDR2 as FQNEAQ. In DNA, the CDR3 is TGTGCCAGCAGGGCCGAGCTGCTAGGGAAACTGTTTTTT. It codes for CASRAELLGKLFF.

The rearrangement links TRBV27 to TRBJ2-7; maybe TRBD2 (6 bases). CDR1 is MNHEY, CDR2 SMNVEV, per germline (reference sequence). Between the trimmed V and J ends, which lost 5 bases and 0 bases, there was a span of 14 bases. This CDR3 spans 15 amino acids. The DNA for the CDR3 is TGTGCCAGCAGTGCCCGGACTAACAGCTCCTACGAGCAGTACTTC. Amino acids: CASSARTNSSYEQYF.

This clone was detected only once. The rearrangement links TRBV27 to TRBJ1-1, with a tentative D call TRBD1 (6 bases). The CDR3 covers 15 residues. Between the trimmed V and J ends, which lost 0 bases and 4 bases, there was a span of 12 bases. The V gene's germline CDR1 is MNHEY and CDR2 SMNVEV (reference sequence). The CDR3 spells CASSLSRGAPTEAFF. Written as DNA, the CDR3 is TGTGCCAGCAGTTTATCCCGGGGGGCGCCCACTGAAGCTTTCTTT.

The rearrangement links TRBV25-1 to TRBJ1-1; possibly TRBD1 for D (6 bases). The V and J ends lost 5 bases and 8 bases respectively, with 18 bases between them. Germline lookup yields CDR1 MGHDK and CDR2 SYGVNS. The length of the CDR3 is 14 residues. The CDR3 DNA reads TGTGCCAGCAGTTCCCAGAGGGGGGCACGGGAAGCTTTCTTT. Translating gives CASSSQRGAREAFF.

Details on this clone: This specimen includes other DNA sequences encoding the same CDR3. The chain couples TRBV4-1 to TRBJ2-1; 7 nucleotides line up with TRBD2. With V trimmed by 1 base and J by 4 bases, 4 bases remained unmatched. Germline lookup yields CDR1 MGHRA and CDR2 YSYEKL. This CDR3 has 15 residues. The CDR3 DNA reads TGCGCCAGCAGCCAAGGAACTAGCGCATACAATGAGCAGTTCTTC. Its protein product is CASSQGTSAYNEQFF.